The T cell receptor (beta chain) described here comes from a study of cytomegalovirus exposure and HLA in healthy donors. Study results and limitations: Associated with cytomegalovirus, according to the listing, were some 180 TCR beta chains.

The primer mix had 60 Vbeta and 13 Jbeta primers. As handled by the study authors: Roughly 10 million shared chains were among 65 million to 85 million unique TCR beta chains counted in a later analysis. Clones were sequenced by immunoSEQ multiplex PCR, and TCRdb holds only the in-frame ones, with some missing. V, J and clone size were drawn from that table, and D and trimming were deduced from the DNA. The table shows some 200,000 clones, with around 70% occurring only once. Turning to this clone: The antigen remains unidentified.

V lost 4 bases and J lost 1; bases outside the gene matches: 11. Per the germline V gene, CDR1 is LNHDA and CDR2 is SQIVND (reference sequence). This CDR3 region has 18 residues. The V and J genes are TRBV19 and TRBJ1-1; the match to TRBD1 covers 11 bases. The sequence derives from a man aged 35-49 years in good health and CMV-seropositive. Sample: PBMCs. In DNA form, the CDR3 reads TGTGCCAGTAGTACACCCCGGACAGGGGGCCGCGGGAACACTGAAGCTTTCTTT. It is translated as CASSTPRTGGRGNTEAFF.